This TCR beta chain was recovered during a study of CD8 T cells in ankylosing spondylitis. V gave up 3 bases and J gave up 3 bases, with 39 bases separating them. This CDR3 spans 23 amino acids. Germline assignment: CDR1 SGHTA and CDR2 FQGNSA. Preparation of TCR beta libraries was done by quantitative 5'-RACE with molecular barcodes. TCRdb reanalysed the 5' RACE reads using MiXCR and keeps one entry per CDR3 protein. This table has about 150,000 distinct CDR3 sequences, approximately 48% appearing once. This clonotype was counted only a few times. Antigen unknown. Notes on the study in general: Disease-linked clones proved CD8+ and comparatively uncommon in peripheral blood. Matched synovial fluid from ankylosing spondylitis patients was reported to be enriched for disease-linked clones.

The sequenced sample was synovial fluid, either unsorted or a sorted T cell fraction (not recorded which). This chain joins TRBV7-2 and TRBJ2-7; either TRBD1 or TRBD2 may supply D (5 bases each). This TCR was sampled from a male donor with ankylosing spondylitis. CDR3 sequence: CASSFSSLHFRSRSYGAYYEQYF. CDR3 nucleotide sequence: TGTGCCAGCAGCTTTTCTTCTTTACATTTTCGTTCCCGGTCGTACGGGGCTTACTACGAGCAGTACTTC.